The source of this T cell receptor (beta chain) is a study of CD8+ T cells in alopecia areata. Looking at the study overall: Treated patients were given 5 to 10 mg oral tofacitinib twice daily.

General study findings and limits: Lesional scalp, notably in alopecia totalis/universalis, had clonality above that of normal scalp. Both scalp clonality and the expanded CD8+ clones among the top 100 showed a significant decrease with tofacitinib.

The sample's treatment: oral pan-JAK inhibitor, 5-10 mg twice daily. Starting from PBMCs, sorting isolated CD4+ and CD8+ T cells. A word on this clone: Its antigen is currently unknown.

As the sequencing template, cDNA was produced by extracting RNA and reverse transcribing it. The protocol was immunoSEQ multiplex PCR, while the TCRdb copy is restricted to in-frame clones and leaves out a portion. Of about 160,000 clones listed, about three fifths are singletons. The germline gives CDR1 SNHLY, CDR2 FYNNEI. This CDR3 is 14 amino acids long. Trimming removed 5 bases from V and 6 bases from J, with 17 bases in between. The rearrangement joins TRBV2 to TRBJ2-7; tentative D call: TRBD2 (6 bases). This sequence originates from a human donor with alopecia areata. This sample comprised CD4+ T cells sorted from blood, obtained at week 4, from a patient treated with tofacitinib. CDR3 bases: TGTGCCAGCAGTCTCTTCGACGAGGGAGGCGAGCAGTACTTC. Translated: CASSLFDEGGEQYF.